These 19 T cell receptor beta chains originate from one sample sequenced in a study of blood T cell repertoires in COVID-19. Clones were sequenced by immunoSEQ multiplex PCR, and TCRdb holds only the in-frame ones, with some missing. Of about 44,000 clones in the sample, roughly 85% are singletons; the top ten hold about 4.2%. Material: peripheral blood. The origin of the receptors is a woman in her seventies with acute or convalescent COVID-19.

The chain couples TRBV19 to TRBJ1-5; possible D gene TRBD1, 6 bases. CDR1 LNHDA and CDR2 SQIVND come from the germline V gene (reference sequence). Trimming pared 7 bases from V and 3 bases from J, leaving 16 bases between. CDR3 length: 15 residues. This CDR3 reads CASTRQVGVNQPQHF. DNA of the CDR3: TGTGCCAGTACCAGACAGGTCGGGGTCAATCAGCCCCAGCATTTT.

In DNA, the CDR3 is TGCGCCAGCAGGATCCTTCTTAAGACTAGCGGGACCCAGAGCTCCTACAATGAGCAGTTCTTC. It yields the protein CASRILLKTSGTQSSYNEQFF. This rearrangement joins TRBV5-1 to TRBJ2-1, with TRBD2 matching over 11 bases. Trimming at V came to 5 bases and at J to 0 bases, leaving 19 bases not matched to a gene. The CDR3 length is 21 residues. Germline V CDR1 and CDR2: SGHRS, YFSETQ.

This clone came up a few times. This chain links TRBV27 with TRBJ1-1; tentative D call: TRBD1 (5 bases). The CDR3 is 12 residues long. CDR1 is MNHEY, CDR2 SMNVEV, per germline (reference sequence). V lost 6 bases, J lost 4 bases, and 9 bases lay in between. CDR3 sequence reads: CASRGGATEAFF. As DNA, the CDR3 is TGTGCCAGCAGGGGAGGGGCCACTGAAGCTTTCTTT.

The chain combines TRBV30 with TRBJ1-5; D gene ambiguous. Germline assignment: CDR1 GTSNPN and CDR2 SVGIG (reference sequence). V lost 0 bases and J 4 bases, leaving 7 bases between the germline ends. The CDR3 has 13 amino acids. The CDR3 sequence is CAWSVEWNQPQHF. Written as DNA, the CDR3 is TGTGCCTGGAGTGTAGAGTGGAATCAGCCCCAGCATTTT.

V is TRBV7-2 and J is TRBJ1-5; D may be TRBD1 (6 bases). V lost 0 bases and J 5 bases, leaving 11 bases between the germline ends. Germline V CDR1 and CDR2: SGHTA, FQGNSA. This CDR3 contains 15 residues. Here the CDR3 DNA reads TGTGCCAGCAGCTTAGCGGGGGCAATCGATCAGCCCCAGCATTTT. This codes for CASSLAGAIDQPQHF.

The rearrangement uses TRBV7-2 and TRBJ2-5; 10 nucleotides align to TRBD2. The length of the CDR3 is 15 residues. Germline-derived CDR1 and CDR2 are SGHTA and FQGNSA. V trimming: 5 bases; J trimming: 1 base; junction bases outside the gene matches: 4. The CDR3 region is CASSRLAGRQETQYF. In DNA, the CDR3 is TGTGCCAGCAGCAGACTAGCGGGCCGCCAAGAGACCCAGTACTTC.

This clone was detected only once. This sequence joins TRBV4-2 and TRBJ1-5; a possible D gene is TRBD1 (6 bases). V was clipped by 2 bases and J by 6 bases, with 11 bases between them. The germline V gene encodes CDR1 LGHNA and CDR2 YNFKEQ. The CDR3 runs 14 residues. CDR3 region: CASSQTSGVQPQHF. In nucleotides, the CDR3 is TGTGCCAGCAGCCAAACCTCAGGGGTTCAGCCCCAGCATTTT.

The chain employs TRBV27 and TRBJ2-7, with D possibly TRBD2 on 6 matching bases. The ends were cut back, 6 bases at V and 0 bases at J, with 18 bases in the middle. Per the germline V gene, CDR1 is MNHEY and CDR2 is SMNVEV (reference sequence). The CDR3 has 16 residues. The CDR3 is CASRPLGLSDSYEQYF. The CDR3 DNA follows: TGTGCCAGCAGACCACTGGGACTCTCCGACTCCTACGAGCAGTACTTC.

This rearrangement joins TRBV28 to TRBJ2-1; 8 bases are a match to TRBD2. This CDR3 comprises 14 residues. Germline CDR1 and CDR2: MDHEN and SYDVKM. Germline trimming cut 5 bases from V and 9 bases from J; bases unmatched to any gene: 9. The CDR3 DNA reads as TGTGCCAGCAGTCCCGGACTAGCCCAGGGTGAGCAGTTCTTC. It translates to CASSPGLAQGEQFF.

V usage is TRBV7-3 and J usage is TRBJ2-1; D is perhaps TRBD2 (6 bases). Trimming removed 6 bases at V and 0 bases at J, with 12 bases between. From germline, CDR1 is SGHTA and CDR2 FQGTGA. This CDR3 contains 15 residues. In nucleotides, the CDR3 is TGTGCCAGCAGTAAAGACGGGAGCTCCTACAATGAGCAGTTCTTC. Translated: CASSKDGSSYNEQFF.

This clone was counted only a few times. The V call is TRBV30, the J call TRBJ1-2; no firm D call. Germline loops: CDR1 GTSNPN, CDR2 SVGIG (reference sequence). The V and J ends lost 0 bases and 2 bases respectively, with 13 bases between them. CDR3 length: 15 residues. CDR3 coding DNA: TGTGCCTGGAGTGTAGGTCAGGTTTCGAACTATGGCTACACCTTC. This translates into CAWSVGQVSNYGYTF.

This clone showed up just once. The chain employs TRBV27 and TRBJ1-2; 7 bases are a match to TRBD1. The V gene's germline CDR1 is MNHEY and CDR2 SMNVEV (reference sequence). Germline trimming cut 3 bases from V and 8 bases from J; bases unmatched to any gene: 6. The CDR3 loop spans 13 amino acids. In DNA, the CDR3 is TGTGCCAGCAGTTTGGAGACAGGGAAAGGCTACACCTTC. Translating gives CASSLETGKGYTF.

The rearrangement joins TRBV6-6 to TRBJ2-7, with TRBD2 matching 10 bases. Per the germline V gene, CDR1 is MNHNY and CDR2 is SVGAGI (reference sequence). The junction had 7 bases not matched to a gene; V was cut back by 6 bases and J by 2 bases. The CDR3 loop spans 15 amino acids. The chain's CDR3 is CASRYGTSATYEQYF. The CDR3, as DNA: TGTGCCAGCAGGTATGGGACTAGCGCAACCTACGAGCAGTACTTC.

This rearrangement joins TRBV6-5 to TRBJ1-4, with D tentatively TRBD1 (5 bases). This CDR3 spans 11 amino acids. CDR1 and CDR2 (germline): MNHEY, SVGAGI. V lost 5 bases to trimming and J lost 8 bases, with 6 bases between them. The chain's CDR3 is CASSTGEKLFF. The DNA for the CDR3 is TGTGCCAGCAGTACAGGAGAAAAACTGTTTTTT.

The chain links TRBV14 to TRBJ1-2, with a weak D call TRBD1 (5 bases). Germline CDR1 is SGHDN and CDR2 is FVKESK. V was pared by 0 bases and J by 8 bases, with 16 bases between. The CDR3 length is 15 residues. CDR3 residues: CASSQDRGTSGGYTF. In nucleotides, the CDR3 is TGTGCCAGCAGCCAAGATCGGGGGACTAGTGGCGGCTACACCTTC.

The CDR3 DNA is TGTGCCAGCAGCTTGCCGGGACTAGCGGGGACCCCAGATACGCAGTATTTT. This sequence encodes CASSLPGLAGTPDTQYF. The rearrangement links TRBV5-4 to TRBJ2-3; TRBD2 agrees at 13 bases. The J segment lost 4 bases and the V segment lost 1 base, leaving 6 bases of the junction unmatched. The CDR3 runs to 17 residues. Germline V gene sequence: CDR1 SGHNT, CDR2 YYREEE (reference sequence).

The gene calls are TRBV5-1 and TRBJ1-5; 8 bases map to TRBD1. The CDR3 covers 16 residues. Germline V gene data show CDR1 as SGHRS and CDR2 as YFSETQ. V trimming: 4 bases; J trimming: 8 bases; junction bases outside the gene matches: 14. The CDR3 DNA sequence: TGCGCCAGCAGCCCCCGGGCAGGGGGCCGGGAGGAGCCCCAGCATTTT. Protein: CASSPRAGGREEPQHF.

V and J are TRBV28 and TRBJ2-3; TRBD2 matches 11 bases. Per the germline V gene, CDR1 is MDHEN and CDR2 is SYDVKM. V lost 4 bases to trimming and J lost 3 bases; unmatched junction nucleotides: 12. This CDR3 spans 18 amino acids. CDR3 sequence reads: CASSSPILAGARTDTQYF. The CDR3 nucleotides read TGTGCCAGCAGTTCGCCAATACTAGCGGGAGCTCGTACAGATACGCAGTATTTT. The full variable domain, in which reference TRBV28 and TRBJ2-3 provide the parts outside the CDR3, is DVKVTQSSRYLVKRTGEKVFLECVQDMDHENMFWYRQDPGLGLRLIYFSYDVKMKEKGDIPEGYSVSREKKERFSLILESASTNQTSMYLCASSSPILAGARTDTQYFGPGTRLTVL.

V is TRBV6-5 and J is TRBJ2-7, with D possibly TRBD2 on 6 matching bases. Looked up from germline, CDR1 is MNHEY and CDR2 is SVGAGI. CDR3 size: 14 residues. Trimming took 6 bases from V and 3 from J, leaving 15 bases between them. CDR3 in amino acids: CASSGTLDFYEQYF. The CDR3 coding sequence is TGTGCCAGCAGCGGGACTCTTGACTTCTACGAGCAGTACTTC.